This TCR beta chain was sequenced during a study of identical twins. Study-level findings and limits: The abundant beta clonotypes from cord blood had fewer insertions, and memory repertoires had none of this.

A universal primer site arose from template switching, and cDNA bore unique molecular identifiers. TCRdb independently ran MiXCR on the 5' RACE reads; one entry per CDR3 protein. The sample shows about 480,000 distinct CDR3 sequences, about 14% of them seen only once. Regarding this clonotype: What it recognizes is unknown.

Looked up from germline, CDR1 is SGHAT and CDR2 is FQDESV (reference sequence). V lost 6 bases and J lost 2, with 14 bases in between. The CDR3 is 14 amino acids. Another study also made use of these data, one on yellow fever vaccine responses in identical twins.

The source is a woman in her late teens or twenties in good health. Source material: CD4+ T cells sorted from blood. The genes are TRBV11-1 and TRBJ2-7, with D possibly TRBD1 on 6 matching bases. The CDR3 loop reads CASSWQGWTYEQYF. The CDR3 DNA reads as TGTGCCAGCAGTTGGCAGGGGTGGACCTACGAGCAGTACTTC.